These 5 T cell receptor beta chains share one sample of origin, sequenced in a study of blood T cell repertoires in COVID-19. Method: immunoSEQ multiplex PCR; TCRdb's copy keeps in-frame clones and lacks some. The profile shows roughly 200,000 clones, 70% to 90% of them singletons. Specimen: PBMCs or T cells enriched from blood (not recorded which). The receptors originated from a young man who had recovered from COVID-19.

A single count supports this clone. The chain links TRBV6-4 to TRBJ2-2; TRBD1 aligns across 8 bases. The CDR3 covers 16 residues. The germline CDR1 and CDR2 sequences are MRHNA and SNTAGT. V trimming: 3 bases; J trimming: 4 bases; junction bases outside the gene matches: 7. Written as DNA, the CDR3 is TGTGCCAGCAGTGATTTGACAGGGGCGGCCACCGGGGAGCTGTTTTTT. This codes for CASSDLTGAATGELFF.

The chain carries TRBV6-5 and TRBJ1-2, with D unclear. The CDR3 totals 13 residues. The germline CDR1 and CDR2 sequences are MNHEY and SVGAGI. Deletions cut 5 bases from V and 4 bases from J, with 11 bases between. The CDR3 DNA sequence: TGTGCCAGCAGTCTAGAGGCATTCTATGGCTACACCTTC. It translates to CASSLEAFYGYTF.

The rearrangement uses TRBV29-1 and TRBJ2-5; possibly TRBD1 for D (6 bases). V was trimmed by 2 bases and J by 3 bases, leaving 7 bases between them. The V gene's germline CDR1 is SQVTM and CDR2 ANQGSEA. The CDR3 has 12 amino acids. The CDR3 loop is CSVESGEETQYF. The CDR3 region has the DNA TGCAGCGTTGAATCAGGGGAAGAGACCCAGTACTTC.

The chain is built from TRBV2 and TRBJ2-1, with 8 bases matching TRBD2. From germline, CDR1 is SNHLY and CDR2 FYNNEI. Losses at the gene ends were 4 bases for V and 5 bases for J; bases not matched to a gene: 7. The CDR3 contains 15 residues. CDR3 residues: CASSGERGSHNEQFF. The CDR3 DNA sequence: TGTGCCAGCAGTGGCGAGCGGGGGTCCCACAATGAGCAGTTCTTC.

The CDR3 here is CAWKNGQSVPGELFF. The CDR3 bases are TGTGCCTGGAAAAATGGACAGTCAGTGCCCGGGGAGCTGTTTTTT. The chain carries TRBV30 and TRBJ2-2; D is perhaps TRBD1 (6 bases). Germline V gene data show CDR1 as GTSNPN and CDR2 as SVGIG (reference sequence). This CDR3 region has 15 residues. The V gene lost 4 bases and the J gene lost 6 bases, with 18 bases spanning the gap.